The 18 T cell receptor beta chains given below trace back to one sample, sequenced in a study of Graves' ophthalmopathy and Graves' hyperthyroidism. Researchers took RNA transcripts and amplified TCR beta CDR3 regions from them. HTBI primers served in a first-round RT-PCR, which a second-round multiplex PCR followed. A single record per CDR3 protein comes from TCRdb applying MiXCR to the multiplex PCR reads. The sample lists 1 million to 1.3 million distinct CDR3 sequences, about two fifths occurring once. Input material: peripheral blood or thyroid tissue (not recorded which). These TCRs come from an adult man with Graves' hyperthyroidism.

The V gene is TRBV29-1, the J gene TRBJ1-5, with 7 bases matching TRBD1. CDR1 and CDR2 from the germline V gene are SQVTM and ANQGSEA. The CDR3 length is 12 residues. The junction had 5 bases not matched to a gene; V was cut back by 6 bases and J by 6 bases. CDR3 DNA sequence: TGCAGCGTCTCGTCAGGGGGTCAGCCCCAGCATTTT. Translation gives CSVSSGGQPQHF.

This clonotype came up many times. The chain carries TRBV12-3 or TRBV12-4 and TRBJ2-5, with D perhaps TRBD2 (6 bases). The CDR3 is 12 amino acids. V lost 3 bases, J lost 6 bases, and 8 bases lay in between. CDR3 amino acids: CASSFAGKTQYF. CDR3 bases: TGTGCCAGCAGTTTTGCGGGAAAGACCCAGTACTTC.

This clonotype was seen only a few times. This may be a read error, as it is one base from a much larger clone. The gene calls are TRBV24-1 and TRBJ2-7; the D is unclear. Trimming removed 3 bases from V and 3 bases from J, with 17 bases in between. The CDR3 totals 16 residues. The germline gives CDR1 KGHDR, CDR2 SFDVKD. CDR3 nucleotide sequence: TGTGCCACCAGTGATGCGAAAGGGCAGGCCCGCTACGAGCAGTACTTC. It encodes CATSDAKGQARYEQYF.

This clonotype appeared many times. The chain recombines TRBV6-5 with TRBJ2-7, with D unresolved. The CDR3 loop spans 13 amino acids. Germline-derived CDR1 and CDR2 are MNHEY and SVGAGI. The V gene lost 0 bases and the J gene lost 3 bases, with 6 bases spanning the gap. The CDR3, as DNA: TGTGCCAGCAGTTACTCGAAAAGCTACGAGCAGTACTTC. Encoded protein: CASSYSKSYEQYF.

This clonotype was detected many times. This rearrangement joins TRBV25-1 to TRBJ1-4; D gene ambiguous. The CDR3 is made up of 13 amino acids. Germline V gene lookup returns CDR1 MGHDK and CDR2 SYGVNS. V lost 3 bases, J lost 4 bases, and 6 bases lay in between. The DNA of the CDR3 is TGTGCCAGCAGTGATGGACTTAATGAAAAACTGTTTTTT. Its translation is CASSDGLNEKLFF.

The V gene is TRBV9, the J gene TRBJ1-4, with D uncertain. Germline-derived CDR1 and CDR2 are SGDLS and YYNGEE. CDR3 length: 15 residues. Trimming left V 0 bases short and J 7 bases short, with 13 bases between. This CDR3 is CASSVDSVLGEKLFF. In nucleotides, the CDR3 is TGTGCCAGCAGCGTAGATTCGGTTTTAGGTGAAAAACTGTTTTTT.

The chain has TRBV15 and TRBJ2-7, with D perhaps TRBD2 (6 bases). Germline V gene lookup returns CDR1 LNHNV and CDR2 YYDKDF (reference sequence). The V gene lost 1 base and the J gene lost 9 bases, with 16 bases spanning the gap. The CDR3 has 14 amino acids. The CDR3 DNA is TGTGCCACCAGCAGAGTGGGGCATTCGGAGGGGCAGTACTTC. Its protein product is CATSRVGHSEGQYF.

This clonotype occurred many times. The CDR3, as DNA: TGTGCCAGCAGCTTAGTAGGAGGGGTCAATCAGCCCCAGCATTTT. It codes for CASSLVGGVNQPQHF. The chain is built from TRBV7-9 and TRBJ1-5; TRBD1 might be the D (5 bases). The germline V and J ends were trimmed by 1 base and 3 bases, with 10 bases remaining between them. This CDR3 is built from 15 residues. Germline CDR1 reads SEHNR; CDR2 reads FQNEAQ (reference sequence).

This clonotype was observed a few times. This chain joins TRBV29-1 and TRBJ1-2; tentative D call: TRBD1 (6 bases). Germline values: CDR1 SQVTM, CDR2 ANQGSEA. The CDR3 covers 10 residues. CDR3 nucleotides: TGCAGTGCTCGTGACAGGGGCTACACCTTC. Translation gives CSARDRGYTF.

This clonotype was detected ten times or more. The rearrangement uses TRBV19 and TRBJ1-1; tentative D call: TRBD1 (5 bases). This CDR3 comprises 13 residues. CDR1 and CDR2 from the germline V gene are LNHDA and SQIVND (reference sequence). V lost 10 bases and J lost 0, with 12 bases in between. In DNA, the CDR3 is TGTGCCACCAAGGGACCGATGAACACTGAAGCTTTCTTT. Translating it yields CATKGPMNTEAFF.

This clonotype appeared many times. V usage is TRBV20-1 and J usage is TRBJ1-5; possible D gene TRBD1, 6 bases. The CDR3 sequence is 15 residues long. V was shortened by 1 base and J by 1 base, with 11 bases between the two germline ends. The germline V gene has CDR1 DFQATT and CDR2 SNEGSKA (reference sequence). The CDR3 DNA reads as TGCAGTGCTAGAGGCGCCGACAGGAGCAATCAGCCCCAGCATTTT. The encoded protein is CSARGADRSNQPQHF.

This clonotype was seen at least ten times. J is TRBJ1-1 and V is TRBV7-9; no firm D call. This CDR3 is 11 amino acids long. The V gene lost 10 bases and the J gene lost 2 bases, with 8 bases spanning the gap. CDR1 SEHNR and CDR2 FQNEAQ come from the germline V gene (reference sequence). As DNA, the CDR3 is TGTGCCACTGGGGAAAACACTGAAGCTTTCTTT. This encodes CATGENTEAFF.

The chain carries TRBV12-3 or TRBV12-4 and TRBJ2-5; D gene ambiguous. The V and J ends lost 5 bases and 2 bases respectively, with 9 bases between them. The CDR3 runs to 13 residues. The CDR3 DNA sequence: TGTGCCAGCAGTGGCAGACCACAAGAGACCCAGTACTTC. Its translation is CASSGRPQETQYF.

This chain connects TRBV2 to TRBJ2-5; D is uncertain. In germline, CDR1 is SNHLY, CDR2 FYNNEI. Trimming took 6 bases from V and 5 from J, leaving 13 bases between them. There are 13 residues in the CDR3. The DNA for the CDR3 is TGTGCCAGCAGGGGGATGGGGTTGGAGACCCAGTACTTC. Amino acid sequence: CASRGMGLETQYF.

V is TRBV15 and J is TRBJ1-4; D call uncertain. Germline V gene data show CDR1 as LNHNV and CDR2 as YYDKDF (reference sequence). Between the trimmed V and J ends, which lost 1 base and 0 bases, there was a span of 9 bases. CDR3 length: 16 residues. DNA for the CDR3: TGTGCCACCAGCAGAGCCGGACCTGCAACTAATGAAAAACTGTTTTTT. This encodes CATSRAGPATNEKLFF. Based on the CDR3 plus reference TRBV15 and TRBJ1-4, the full variable domain is DAMVIQNPRYQVTQFGKPVTLSCSQTLNHNVMYWYQQKSSQAPKLLFHYYDKDFNNEADTPDNFQSRRPNTSFCFLDIRSPGLGDTAMYLCATSRAGPATNEKLFFGSGTQLSVL.

V gene TRBV20-1 combines with J gene TRBJ1-2; TRBD1 matches 8 bases. Trimming at V came to 5 bases and at J to 7 bases, leaving 6 bases not matched to a gene. Germline V gene sequence: CDR1 DFQATT, CDR2 SNEGSKA (reference sequence). The CDR3 runs 12 residues. CDR3 bases: TGCAGTGCTCGACAGGGGTATCGTGGCTACACCTTC. Its protein product is CSARQGYRGYTF.

This clonotype has ten or more counts. The chain employs TRBV7-8 and TRBJ2-2; D remains ambiguous. The CDR3 sequence is 14 residues long. In germline, CDR1 is SGHVS, CDR2 FQNEAQ. V gave up 6 bases and J gave up 4 bases, with 12 bases separating them. The CDR3 region has the DNA TGTGCCAGCAGACCCAACTCCGCCACCGGGGAGCTGTTTTTT. It yields the protein CASRPNSATGELFF.

This clonotype was seen repeatedly, ten times or more. The chain couples TRBV9 to TRBJ1-6; D call uncertain. The germline gives CDR1 SGDLS, CDR2 YYNGEE. The length of the CDR3 is 16 residues. The V end was cut by 0 bases, the J end by 0 bases, with 7 bases between. The CDR3 DNA is TGTGCCAGCAGCGTAGGACCGAGCTCCTATAATTCACCCCTCCACTTT. Translation gives CASSVGPSSYNSPLHF.